This section outlines one T cell receptor beta chain sequence together with its context. This entry is derived from a study of blood T cell repertoires in COVID-19. Study-wide background: Samples of COVID-19 (acute and convalescent) were obtained from the United States, Italy and Spain.

Produced via immunoSEQ multiplex PCR; TCRdb's table is partial and in-frame only. Counted here are over 150,000 clones, around 85% occurring once; the ten biggest clones make up about 6.9%. This receptor was identified in an elderly man with COVID-19, enrolled during active disease. Sequencing was carried out using peripheral blood.

The CDR3 DNA reads as TGTGCCAGCGGAGAAATTTCACCCCTCCACTTT. This codes for CASGEISPLHF. The chain carries TRBV6-5 and TRBJ1-6; D not resolved. Trimming took 8 bases from V and 9 from J, leaving 8 bases between them. CDR1 and CDR2 from the germline V gene are MNHEY and SVGAGI. This CDR3 has 11 residues.